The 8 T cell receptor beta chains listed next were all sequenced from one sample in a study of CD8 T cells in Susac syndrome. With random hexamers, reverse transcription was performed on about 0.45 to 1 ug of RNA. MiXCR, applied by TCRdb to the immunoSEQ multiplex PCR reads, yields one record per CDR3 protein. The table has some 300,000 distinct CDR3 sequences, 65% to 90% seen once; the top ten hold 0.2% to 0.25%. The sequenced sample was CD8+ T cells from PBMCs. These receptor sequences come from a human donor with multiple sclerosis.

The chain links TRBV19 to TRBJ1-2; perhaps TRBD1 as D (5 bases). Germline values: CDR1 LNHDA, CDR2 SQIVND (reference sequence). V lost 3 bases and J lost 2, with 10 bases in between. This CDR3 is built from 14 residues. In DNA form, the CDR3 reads TGTGCCAGTAGTATCGACAGAGCCAACTATGGCTACACCTTC. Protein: CASSIDRANYGYTF.

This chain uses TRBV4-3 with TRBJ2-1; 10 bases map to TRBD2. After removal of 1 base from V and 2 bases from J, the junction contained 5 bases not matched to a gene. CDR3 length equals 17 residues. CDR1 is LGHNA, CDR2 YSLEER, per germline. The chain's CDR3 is CASSQGAAGGPYNEQFF. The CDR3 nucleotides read TGCGCCAGCAGCCAAGGCGCAGCGGGAGGGCCCTACAATGAGCAGTTCTTC.

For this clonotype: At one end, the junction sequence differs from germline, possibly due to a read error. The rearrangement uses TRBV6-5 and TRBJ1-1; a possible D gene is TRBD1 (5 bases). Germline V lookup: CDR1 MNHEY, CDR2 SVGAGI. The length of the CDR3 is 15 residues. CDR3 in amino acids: CASSYSISGNTEVFF. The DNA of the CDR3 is TGTGCCAGCAGCTACTCGATTTCAGGGAACACTGAAGTTTTCTTT.

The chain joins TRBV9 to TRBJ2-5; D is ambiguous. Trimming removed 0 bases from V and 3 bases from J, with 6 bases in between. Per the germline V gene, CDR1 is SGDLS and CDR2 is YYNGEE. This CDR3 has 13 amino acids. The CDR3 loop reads CASSVDSEETQYF. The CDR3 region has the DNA TGTGCCAGCAGCGTAGACAGCGAAGAGACCCAGTACTTC.

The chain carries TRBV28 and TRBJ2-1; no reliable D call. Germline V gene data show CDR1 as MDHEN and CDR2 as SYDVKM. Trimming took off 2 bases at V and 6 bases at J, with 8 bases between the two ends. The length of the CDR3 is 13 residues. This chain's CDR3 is CASSLNPPNEQFF. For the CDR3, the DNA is TGTGCCAGCAGTTTAAATCCTCCCAATGAGCAGTTCTTC.

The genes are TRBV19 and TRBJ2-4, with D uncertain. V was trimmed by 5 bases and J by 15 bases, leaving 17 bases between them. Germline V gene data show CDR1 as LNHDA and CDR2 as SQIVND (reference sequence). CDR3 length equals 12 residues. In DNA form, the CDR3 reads TGTGCCAGTAGTCCTCCGCTACCCTGGTTGTACTTC. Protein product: CASSPPLPWLYF.

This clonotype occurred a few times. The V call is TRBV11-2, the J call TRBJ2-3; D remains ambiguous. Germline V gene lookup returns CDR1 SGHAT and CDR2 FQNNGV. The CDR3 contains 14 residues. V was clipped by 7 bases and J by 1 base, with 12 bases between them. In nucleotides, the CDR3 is TGTGCCAGCACCGAGACGGCCCGCACAGATACGCAGTATTTT. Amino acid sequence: CASTETARTDTQYF.

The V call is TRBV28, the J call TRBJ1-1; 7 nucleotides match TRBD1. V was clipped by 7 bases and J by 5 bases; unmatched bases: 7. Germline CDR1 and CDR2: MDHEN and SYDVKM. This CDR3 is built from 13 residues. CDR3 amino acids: CASIRGKGTEAFF. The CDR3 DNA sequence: TGTGCCAGCATCAGGGGGAAAGGAACTGAAGCTTTCTTT. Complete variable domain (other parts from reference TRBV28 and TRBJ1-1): DVKVTQSSRYLVKRTGEKVFLECVQDMDHENMFWYRQDPGLGLRLIYFSYDVKMKEKGDIPEGYSVSREKKERFSLILESASTNQTSMYLCASIRGKGTEAFFGQGTRLTVV.